The T cell receptor (beta chain) described here comes from a study of cytomegalovirus exposure and HLA in healthy donors. Study information: In an earlier analysis, 95 million to 130 million unique TCR beta sequences were found from some 180 million T cells.

The study's findings and limits: Common viral pathogens seemed to be connected with several of the most significant clusters, according to a later analysis. The authors reported that TCR beta sequences could predict HLA-A and HLA-B alleles. These predictions were accurate for most subjects in the first cohort. Usually a TCR sequence was rare, but some public TCRs were found in many donors.

Germline loops: CDR1 LNHDA, CDR2 SQIVND (reference sequence). Trimming stripped 5 bases from V and 4 bases from J, with 8 bases between. There are 12 residues in the CDR3. PCR used 60 Vbeta primers and 13 Jbeta primers. Repertoires were generated with immunoSEQ multiplex PCR, while TCRdb's copy carries only in-frame clones and drops some. The sample shows 110,000 or so clones, over 70% of them seen only once. Worth noting for this clone: Its antigen is still unknown.

Sequenced sample: PBMCs. This chain links TRBV19 with TRBJ1-1; a weak D match, TRBD1 (6 bases). The origin of this receptor is a woman aged 40 to 55 in good health and CMV-seropositive. The CDR3 DNA sequence: TGTGCCAGTAGTGTACAGGGCACTGAAGCTTTCTTT. Amino acids: CASSVQGTEAFF.